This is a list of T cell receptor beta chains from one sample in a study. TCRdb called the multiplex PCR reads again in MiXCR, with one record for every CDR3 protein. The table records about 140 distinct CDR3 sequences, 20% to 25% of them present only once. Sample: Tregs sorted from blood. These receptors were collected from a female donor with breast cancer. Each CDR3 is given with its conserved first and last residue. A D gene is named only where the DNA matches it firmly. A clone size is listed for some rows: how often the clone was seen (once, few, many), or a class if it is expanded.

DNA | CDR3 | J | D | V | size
TGTGCCAGCAGAGGGACAGGGCTCGGCTACACCTTC | CASRGTGLGYTF | TRBJ1-2 | TRBD1 | TRBV12-3/TRBV12-4 | many
TGTGCCAGCAGTGACACTCTAACCGTGAATCGTGGCTACACCTTC | CASSDTLTVNRGYTF | TRBJ1-2 | . | TRBV12-3/TRBV12-4 | few
TGTGCTAGTGCCCAGTCTAACTATGGCTACACCTTC | CASAQSNYGYTF | TRBJ1-2 | . | TRBV12-5 | hyperexpanded
TGTGCCAGCAGTCGTGAACCTGACTATGGCTACACCTTC | CASSREPDYGYTF | TRBJ1-2 | . | TRBV12-3/TRBV12-4 | medium-sized
TGTGCCAGCAGCTGGCAGGGCAACGGTGGCTACACCTTC | CASSWQGNGGYTF | TRBJ1-2 | . | TRBV12-3/TRBV12-4 | hyperexpanded
TGTGCCAGCAGAGGGACAGGGTTCTATGGCTACACCTTC | CASRGTGFYGYTF | TRBJ1-2 | TRBD1 | TRBV12-3/TRBV12-4 | few
TGTGCCAGCAGCCGCGGACAGGGATTCTATGGCTACACCTTC | CASSRGQGFYGYTF | TRBJ1-2 | TRBD1 | TRBV12-3/TRBV12-4 | hyperexpanded
TGTGCCAGCAGTTACGGGACATTCAACTATGGCTACACCTTC | CASSYGTFNYGYTF | TRBJ1-2 | . | TRBV12-3/TRBV12-4 | medium-sized
TGTGCCAGCAGTTTAGACAGGTTGGGCTACACCTTC | CASSLDRLGYTF | TRBJ1-2 | . | TRBV12-3/TRBV12-4 | .
TGTGCCAGCAGCCGCGGACAGGGGACCGATGGCTACACCTTC | CASSRGQGTDGYTF | TRBJ1-2 | TRBD1 | TRBV12-3/TRBV12-4 | few
TGTGCCAGCAGTTTAGAACAGACCTATGGCTACACCTTC | CASSLEQTYGYTF | TRBJ1-2 | . | TRBV12-3/TRBV12-4 | few
TGTGCCAGCAGTGACAGGTTGGGCTACACCTTC | CASSDRLGYTF | TRBJ1-2 | . | TRBV12-3/TRBV12-4 | hyperexpanded
TGTGCCAGCAGTTTCGCCCGCCGAGGGTATGGCTACACCTTC | CASSFARRGYGYTF | TRBJ1-2 | . | TRBV12-3/TRBV12-4 | hyperexpanded
TGTGCCAGCAGTCGTACAGGGGAAGCCTATGGCTACACCTTC | CASSRTGEAYGYTF | TRBJ1-2 | TRBD1 | TRBV12-3/TRBV12-4 | hyperexpanded
TGTGCCAGCAGGTCGACAGGGCTCGGCTACACCTTC | CASRSTGLGYTF | TRBJ1-2 | TRBD1 | TRBV12-3/TRBV12-4 | hyperexpanded
TGTGCCAGCAGTTCTGACAGGGTTTCCGGCTACACCTTC | CASSSDRVSGYTF | TRBJ1-2 | TRBD1 | TRBV12-3/TRBV12-4 | many
TGTGCCAGCAGTTTTCGGGACGGCTATGGCTACACCTTC | CASSFRDGYGYTF | TRBJ1-2 | . | TRBV12-3/TRBV12-4 | few
TGTGCCAGCAGTTTAGTGCAGGGGACGTATGGCTACACCTTC | CASSLVQGTYGYTF | TRBJ1-2 | . | TRBV12-3/TRBV12-4 | hyperexpanded
TGTGCCAGCACCATAGGGGATATCCGAGCTAACTATGGCTACACCTTC | CASTIGDIRANYGYTF | TRBJ1-2 | . | TRBV12-3/TRBV12-4 | hyperexpanded
TGTGCCAGCAGTTTAGCGCAGATCCGTGGCTACACCTTC | CASSLAQIRGYTF | TRBJ1-2 | . | TRBV12-3/TRBV12-4 | .
TGTGCCAGCAGTCTCGGACAGGGCCTTAACTATGGCTACACCTTC | CASSLGQGLNYGYTF | TRBJ1-2 | TRBD1 | TRBV12-3/TRBV12-4 | .
TGTGCCAGCAGTCCATCAACGACAGGGTTCTATGGCTACACCTTC | CASSPSTTGFYGYTF | TRBJ1-2 | TRBD1 | TRBV12-3/TRBV12-4 | hyperexpanded
TGTGCCAGCAGCTGGAACCCTAACTATGGCTACACCTTC | CASSWNPNYGYTF | TRBJ1-2 | . | TRBV12-3/TRBV12-4 | hyperexpanded
TGTGCCAGCAGGTCGACAGGGTTCTATGGCTACACCTTC | CASRSTGFYGYTF | TRBJ1-2 | TRBD1 | TRBV12-3/TRBV12-4 | few
TGTGCCAGCAGTTTGAGGGCCGGGGTGATTTATGGCTACACCTTC | CASSLRAGVIYGYTF | TRBJ1-2 | . | TRBV12-3/TRBV12-4 | .
TGTGCCAGCAGTTTATTCAGGGGTGGTTATGGCTACACCTTC | CASSLFRGGYGYTF | TRBJ1-2 | . | TRBV12-3/TRBV12-4 | .